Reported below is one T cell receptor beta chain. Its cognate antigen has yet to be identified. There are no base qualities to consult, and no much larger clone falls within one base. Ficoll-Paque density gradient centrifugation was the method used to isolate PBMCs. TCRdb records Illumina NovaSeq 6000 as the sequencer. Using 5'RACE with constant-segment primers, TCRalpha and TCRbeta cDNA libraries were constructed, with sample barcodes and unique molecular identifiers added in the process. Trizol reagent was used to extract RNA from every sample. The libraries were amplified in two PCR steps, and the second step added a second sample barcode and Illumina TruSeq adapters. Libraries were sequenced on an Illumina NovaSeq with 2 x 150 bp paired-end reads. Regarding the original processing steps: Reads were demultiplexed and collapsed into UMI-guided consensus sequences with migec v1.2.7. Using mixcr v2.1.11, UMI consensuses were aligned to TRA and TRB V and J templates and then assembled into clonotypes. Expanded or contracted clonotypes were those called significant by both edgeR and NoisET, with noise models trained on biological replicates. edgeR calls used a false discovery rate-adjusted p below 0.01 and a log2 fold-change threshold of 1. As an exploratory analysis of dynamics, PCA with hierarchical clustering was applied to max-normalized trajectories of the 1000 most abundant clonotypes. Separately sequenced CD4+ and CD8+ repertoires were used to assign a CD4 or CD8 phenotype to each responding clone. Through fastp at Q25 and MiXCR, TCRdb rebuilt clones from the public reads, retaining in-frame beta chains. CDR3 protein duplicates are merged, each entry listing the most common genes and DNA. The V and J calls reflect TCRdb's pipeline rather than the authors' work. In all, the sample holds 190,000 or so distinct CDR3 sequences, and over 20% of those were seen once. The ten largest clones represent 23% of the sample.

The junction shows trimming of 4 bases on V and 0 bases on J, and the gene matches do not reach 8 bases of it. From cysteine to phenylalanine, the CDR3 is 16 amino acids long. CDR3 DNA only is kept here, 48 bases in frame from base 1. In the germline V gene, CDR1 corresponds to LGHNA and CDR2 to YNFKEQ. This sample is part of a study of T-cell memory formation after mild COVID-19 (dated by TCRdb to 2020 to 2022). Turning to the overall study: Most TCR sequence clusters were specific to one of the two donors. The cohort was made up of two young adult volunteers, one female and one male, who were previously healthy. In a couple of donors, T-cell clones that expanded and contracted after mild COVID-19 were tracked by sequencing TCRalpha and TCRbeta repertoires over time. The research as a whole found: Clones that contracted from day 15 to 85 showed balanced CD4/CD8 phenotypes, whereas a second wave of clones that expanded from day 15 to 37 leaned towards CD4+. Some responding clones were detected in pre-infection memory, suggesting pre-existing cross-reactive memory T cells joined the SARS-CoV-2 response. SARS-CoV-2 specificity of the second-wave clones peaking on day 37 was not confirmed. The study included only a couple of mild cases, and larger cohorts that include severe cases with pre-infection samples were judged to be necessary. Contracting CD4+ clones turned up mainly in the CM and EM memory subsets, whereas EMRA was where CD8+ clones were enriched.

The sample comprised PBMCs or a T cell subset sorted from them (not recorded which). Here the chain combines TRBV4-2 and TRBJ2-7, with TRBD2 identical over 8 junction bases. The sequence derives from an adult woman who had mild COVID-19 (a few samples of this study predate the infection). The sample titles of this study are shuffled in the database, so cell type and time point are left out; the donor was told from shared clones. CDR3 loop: CASSLSGGQSSYEQYF. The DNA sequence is TGTGCCAGCAGCCTAAGCGGGGGCCAAAGCTCCTACGAGCAGTACTTC.